Listed below are T cell receptor beta chains from one sample, sequenced in a study of cytomegalovirus exposure and HLA in healthy donors. Here immunoSEQ multiplex PCR was the method, and the copy in TCRdb shows in-frame clones only, minus some. Among tens of thousands of clones listed, about 90% were seen once. The sequenced sample was PBMCs. The receptors were sampled from a man aged 18 to 29 in good health and CMV-seronegative. CDR3s include the opening cysteine and the closing phenylalanine or tryptophan. Each record gives: CDR3 DNA, CDR3 protein, V gene, clone size, CDR3 length, J gene, D gene. The D gene is left open where the match is weak. Some rows have no size entry. The others give once, few or many, or a class for an expanded clone.

DNA: TGTGCCAGAAGCCCTTCGGACAGGGCTGGTGAAGCTTTCTTT
CDR3: CARSPSDRAGEAFF
V: TRBV7-5
size: few
length: 14
J: TRBJ1-1
D: NA

DNA: TGTGCCAGCAGACTTACAGGTAGTTGGGAGCAGTACTTC
CDR3: CASRLTGSWEQYF
V: TRBV28
size: NA
length: 13
J: TRBJ2-7
D: NA

DNA: TGTGCCAGCAGACCGGGACAGGGGTCTTACAATGAGCAGTTCTTC
CDR3: CASRPGQGSYNEQFF
V: TRBV7-9
size: NA
length: 15
J: TRBJ2-1
D: TRBD1

DNA: TGTGCCTGGAGTCTGTCTTTTCTCTCGGGGGATCCCTACAATGAGCAGTTCTTC
CDR3: CAWSLSFLSGDPYNEQFF
V: TRBV30
size: NA
length: 18
J: TRBJ2-1
D: NA

DNA: TGTGCCAGCAGCTTCCAGGCTTCTGGGGCCAACGTCCTGACTTTC
CDR3: CASSFQASGANVLTF
V: TRBV7-3
size: NA
length: 15
J: TRBJ2-6
D: NA

DNA: TGTGCCAGCAGTCTCGGACAGGGGGCTTACTCTGGAAACACCATATATTTT
CDR3: CASSLGQGAYSGNTIYF
V: TRBV28
size: NA
length: 17
J: TRBJ1-3
D: TRBD1

DNA: TGTGCCAGCAGCCAACCCGGAGACACAGGCGGTGGCTACACCTTC
CDR3: CASSQPGDTGGGYTF
V: TRBV11-2
size: NA
length: 15
J: TRBJ1-2
D: NA

DNA: TGTGCCAGCAGCCAAGAACTAGCGGGAGTGGAGACCCAGTACTTC
CDR3: CASSQELAGVETQYF
V: TRBV4-2
size: NA
length: 15
J: TRBJ2-5
D: TRBD2

DNA: TGTGCCACCAGCAAGGGGCTCATGAACACTGAAGCTTTCTTT
CDR3: CATSKGLMNTEAFF
V: TRBV15
size: once
length: 14
J: TRBJ1-1
D: NA

DNA: TGTGCCAGCCGAGCGACAGCTCTCTCCTACGAGCAGTACTTC
CDR3: CASRATALSYEQYF
V: TRBV27
size: NA
length: 14
J: TRBJ2-7
D: NA

DNA: TGTGCCAGCAGCTTAGTTCCTGGGCTCAGCTATGGCTACACCTTC
CDR3: CASSLVPGLSYGYTF
V: TRBV7-8
size: NA
length: 15
J: TRBJ1-2
D: NA

DNA: TGTGCCAGCAGCCCGGGGACTATCTTAAAGCAGTTCTTC
CDR3: CASSPGTILKQFF
V: TRBV7-2
size: NA
length: 13
J: TRBJ2-1
D: TRBD2

DNA: TGTGCTAGTGTCCTGGGGCTAGCGGGCTACGAGCAGTACTTC
CDR3: CASVLGLAGYEQYF
V: TRBV12-5
size: NA
length: 14
J: TRBJ2-7
D: TRBD2

DNA: TGTGCCAGTAGCCTCAGAGGACAGGCTAGCACAGATACGCAGTATTTT
CDR3: CASSLRGQASTDTQYF
V: TRBV19
size: NA
length: 16
J: TRBJ2-3
D: TRBD1

DNA: TGTGCCAGTAGTATGCTAGCGGGGGGGCTCTACGAGCAGTACTTC
CDR3: CASSMLAGGLYEQYF
V: TRBV19
size: few
length: 15
J: TRBJ2-7
D: TRBD2

DNA: TGCGCCAGCAGCCAGCAGGGGTGGCCGAGCACAGATACGCAGTATTTT
CDR3: CASSQQGWPSTDTQYF
V: TRBV4-3
size: NA
length: 16
J: TRBJ2-3
D: NA

DNA: TGTGCCAGTAGCTCTCGGACAGGGAGCAATCAGCCCCAGCATTTT
CDR3: CASSSRTGSNQPQHF
V: TRBV19
size: few
length: 15
J: TRBJ1-5
D: TRBD1

DNA: TGTGCCAGTAGGCCCCCAGGCCAGGAGAACACCGGGGAGCTGTTTTTT
CDR3: CASRPPGQENTGELFF
V: TRBV19
size: NA
length: 16
J: TRBJ2-2
D: NA

DNA: TGTGCCAGCATGCCAGGGGGGCTAGCCAAAAACATTCAGTACTTC
CDR3: CASMPGGLAKNIQYF
V: TRBV28
size: NA
length: 15
J: TRBJ2-4
D: NA

DNA: TGCGCCAGCAGCCAAGAATACACTAGCGGACCCTACGAGCAGTACTTC
CDR3: CASSQEYTSGPYEQYF
V: TRBV4-3
size: NA
length: 16
J: TRBJ2-7
D: TRBD2

DNA: TGTGCCATCAGTGAGCGGGTAGCGGCCCCCCACGAGCAGTACTTC
CDR3: CAISERVAAPHEQYF
V: TRBV10-3
size: once
length: 15
J: TRBJ2-7
D: NA

DNA: TGTGCCAGCAGTTCACCTGGACAGGGACATGGCTACACCTTC
CDR3: CASSSPGQGHGYTF
V: TRBV28
size: NA
length: 14
J: TRBJ1-2
D: TRBD1

DNA: TGTGCCAGCAGTGCCGAGCGCAATCAGCCCCAGCATTTT
CDR3: CASSAERNQPQHF
V: TRBV2
size: NA
length: 13
J: TRBJ1-5
D: NA

DNA: TGTGCCATCAGTGTACAGGGTGACGCTGAAGCTTTCTTT
CDR3: CAISVQGDAEAFF
V: TRBV10-3
size: NA
length: 13
J: TRBJ1-1
D: NA

DNA: TGTGCCATCAGTTCCCCGGGACAGGGAAAAGAAAAACTGTTTTTT
CDR3: CAISSPGQGKEKLFF
V: TRBV10-3
size: NA
length: 15
J: TRBJ1-4
D: TRBD1

DNA: TGCGCCAGCAGGTTAGGCACAGATACGCAGTATTTT
CDR3: CASRLGTDTQYF
V: TRBV5-1
size: NA
length: 12
J: TRBJ2-3
D: NA

DNA: TGCGCCAGCAGCCAAGGATTTGGGCTAGCAGGCAGTGAGCAGTTCTTC
CDR3: CASSQGFGLAGSEQFF
V: TRBV4-3
size: NA
length: 16
J: TRBJ2-1
D: NA

DNA: TGTGCCAGCAGTCCCCGGACAGGGGGCTTCGCGAAGTACTTC
CDR3: CASSPRTGGFAKYF
V: TRBV7-9
size: NA
length: 14
J: TRBJ2-7
D: TRBD1

DNA: TGTGCCAGCAGCTATCGACAGCTAAATGAGCAGTTCTTC
CDR3: CASSYRQLNEQFF
V: TRBV7-6
size: few
length: 13
J: TRBJ2-1
D: NA

DNA: TGTGCCAGCAGTTACTCGAGAAACGGGAACTATGGCTACACCTTC
CDR3: CASSYSRNGNYGYTF
V: TRBV6-5
size: NA
length: 15
J: TRBJ1-2
D: NA

DNA: TGTGCCAGCAGCTTAGGGACAGGGCCTCCCACTGAAGCTTTCTTT
CDR3: CASSLGTGPPTEAFF
V: TRBV7-2
size: NA
length: 15
J: TRBJ1-1
D: TRBD1

DNA: TGTGCCAGCAGTCCTATGGCTGTAATCGGGTACGAGCAGTACTTC
CDR3: CASSPMAVIGYEQYF
V: TRBV27
size: NA
length: 15
J: TRBJ2-7
D: NA

DNA: TGTGCCAGCAGTGATTGGACACACTCCTACGAGCAGTACTTC
CDR3: CASSDWTHSYEQYF
V: TRBV2
size: NA
length: 14
J: TRBJ2-7
D: NA

DNA: TGTGCCAGCAGTTTGGGAGGGGACAGCAATCAGCCCCAGCATTTT
CDR3: CASSLGGDSNQPQHF
V: TRBV28
size: NA
length: 15
J: TRBJ1-5
D: NA

DNA: TGTGCCAGCAGCTGGAAGCGGGAGGAAGCTAGCACAGATACGCAGTATTTT
CDR3: CASSWKREEASTDTQYF
V: TRBV7-6
size: NA
length: 17
J: TRBJ2-3
D: TRBD2

DNA: TGTGCCAGCACCGACCGGCGGGAGGCACATACGCAGTATTTT
CDR3: CASTDRREAHTQYF
V: TRBV21-1
size: NA
length: 14
J: TRBJ2-3
D: NA

DNA: TGTGCCAGCAGCACGGGGGGGACCGGGGAGCTGTTTTTT
CDR3: CASSTGGTGELFF
V: TRBV5-4
size: NA
length: 13
J: TRBJ2-2
D: TRBD2

DNA: TGTGCCAGCAGGCTAGCGGGCCGCACAGATACGCAGTATTTT
CDR3: CASRLAGRTDTQYF
V: TRBV5-4
size: NA
length: 14
J: TRBJ2-3
D: TRBD2

DNA: TGTGCCATCAGACTTAGCGGGGGGGAGTACAATGAGCAGTTCTTC
CDR3: CAIRLSGGEYNEQFF
V: TRBV10-3
size: NA
length: 15
J: TRBJ2-1
D: TRBD2

DNA: TGTGCCAGCAGCTTAGCGCTCGGGGGTTCTGGAAACACCATATATTTT
CDR3: CASSLALGGSGNTIYF
V: TRBV7-9
size: NA
length: 16
J: TRBJ1-3
D: NA

DNA: TGTGCCACCAAGCTACACCCGAATCCGGGACAGAGTTTTGCAAACTATGGCTACACCTTC
CDR3: CATKLHPNPGQSFANYGYTF
V: TRBV2
size: NA
length: 20
J: TRBJ1-2
D: TRBD1

DNA: TGCAGCGTCGACTCCGTGGCTAGCGGAAGGAACAATGAGCAGTTCTTC
CDR3: CSVDSVASGRNNEQFF
V: TRBV29-1
size: many
length: 16
J: TRBJ2-1
D: TRBD2

DNA: TGCGCCAGCAGCTTGGGAGAGGGTTCGGACATTCAGTACTTC
CDR3: CASSLGEGSDIQYF
V: TRBV5-1
size: NA
length: 14
J: TRBJ2-4
D: NA

DNA: TGTGCCAGTAGTGAAAAGAGCGGTTCAGTACAAGAGACCCAGTACTTC
CDR3: CASSEKSGSVQETQYF
V: TRBV19
size: NA
length: 16
J: TRBJ2-5
D: NA

DNA: TGTGCCAGCAGCCCTATCTTCATGAGGAACACTGAAGCTTTCTTT
CDR3: CASSPIFMRNTEAFF
V: TRBV11-2
size: NA
length: 15
J: TRBJ1-1
D: NA

DNA: TGTGCCAGCTCACGTGGGGGCCTTCTAGCCAAAAACATTCAGTACTTC
CDR3: CASSRGGLLAKNIQYF
V: TRBV18
size: NA
length: 16
J: TRBJ2-4
D: NA

DNA: TGCAGCGTTGAAGACAGACGGGGGTACTACGAGCAGTACTTC
CDR3: CSVEDRRGYYEQYF
V: TRBV29-1
size: few
length: 14
J: TRBJ2-7
D: NA

DNA: TGTGCCATCGGACAGGGTTCCGGGGAGCTGTTTTTT
CDR3: CAIGQGSGELFF
V: TRBV10-3
size: NA
length: 12
J: TRBJ2-2
D: TRBD1

DNA: TGTGCCAGCTCACCGGTCCAGGGGAACACTGAAGCTTTCTTT
CDR3: CASSPVQGNTEAFF
V: TRBV18
size: NA
length: 14
J: TRBJ1-1
D: NA

DNA: TGTGCCAGCAGGAGGACAGGGGCTAGCACAGATACGCAGTATTTT
CDR3: CASRRTGASTDTQYF
V: TRBV25-1
size: NA
length: 15
J: TRBJ2-3
D: TRBD1

DNA: TGTGCCAGCTCCCGGGACTATCAAGGTACGCAGTATTTT
CDR3: CASSRDYQGTQYF
V: TRBV28
size: NA
length: 13
J: TRBJ2-3
D: TRBD2

DNA: TGTGCCAGCAGTTCGTACAGGGTATCCAAAAACATTCAGTACTTC
CDR3: CASSSYRVSKNIQYF
V: TRBV27
size: once
length: 15
J: TRBJ2-4
D: NA